Following are 10 T cell receptor beta chains from one sample sequenced in a study of long-term antiretroviral therapy in people with HIV (dated by TCRdb to 2021 to 2024). The immunoSEQ hsTCRB v3.0 assay was used at survey level resolution to sequence the TRB variable region. TCRdb retrieved this table from immuneACCESS and kept in-frame rearrangements only. Not all clones are present; in checked studies, unresolved V genes account for under half, and no reason is known for the remainder. Within this sample are some 20,000 clones, with around 81% of them counted one time only. Approximately 7% of the sample lies in the top ten. The source was unsorted PBMCs, collected 2.2 years after starting antiretroviral therapy. The source of these receptors is a man aged 50-59 years with HIV.

This clone has a handful of counts. J is TRBJ2-7 and V is TRBV28; TRBD1 aligns across 9 bases. The CDR3 has 15 amino acids. The V gene's germline CDR1 is MDHEN and CDR2 SYDVKM. V shed 6 bases, J shed 3 bases, and the junction held 9 bases outside the gene matches. The chain's CDR3 is CASRNGQGSIYEQYF. The CDR3 DNA reads as TGTGCCAGCAGAAACGGACAGGGGTCGATCTACGAGCAGTACTTC.

The chain carries TRBV19 and TRBJ2-5, with D tentatively TRBD1 or TRBD2 (6 bases each). The ends were cut back, 8 bases at V and 4 bases at J, with 17 bases in the middle. Germline CDR1 is LNHDA and CDR2 is SQIVND (reference sequence). The CDR3 sequence is 14 residues long. CDR3: CASSLGGSTETQYF. The CDR3 coding sequence is TGTGCCAGTTCTCTAGGGGGGTCCACAGAGACCCAGTACTTC.

The chain carries TRBV7-2 and TRBJ2-1; 14 bases align to TRBD2. The CDR3 runs 13 residues. Germline V gene sequence: CDR1 SGHTA, CDR2 FQGNSA. With V trimmed by 8 bases and J by 12 bases, 6 bases remained unmatched. CDR3 DNA sequence: TGTGCCAGCTCCTCCGGGACTAGCGGGAGGCAGTTCTTC. This encodes CASSSGTSGRQFF. The variable domain in full, with the rest retrieved from reference TRBV7-2 and TRBJ2-1, is GAGVSQSPSNKVTEKGKDVELRCDPISGHTALYWYRQSLGQGLEFLIYFQGNSAPDKSGLPSDRFSAERTGGSVSTLTIQRTQQEDSAVYLCASSSGTSGRQFFGPGTRLTVL.

This chain connects TRBV6-6 to TRBJ2-7; 8 nucleotides match TRBD1. The germline V gene encodes CDR1 MNHNY and CDR2 SVGAGI (reference sequence). V lost 0 bases, J lost 6 bases, and 7 bases stayed unmatched. This CDR3 has 15 residues. The CDR3 is CASSYSRAGGVEQYF. The CDR3 DNA follows: TGTGCCAGCAGTTACTCGCGGGCAGGGGGCGTCGAGCAGTACTTC.

The genes are TRBV7-2 and TRBJ1-1; TRBD1 aligns across 12 bases. This CDR3 contains 16 residues. The germline CDR1 and CDR2 sequences are SGHTA and FQGNSA. V was clipped by 1 base and J by 5 bases; unmatched bases: 5. CDR3 loop: CASSLGWDRGRTEAFF. The CDR3 DNA is TGTGCCAGCAGCTTAGGTTGGGACAGGGGGCGAACTGAAGCTTTCTTT. The whole variable domain, filled in from reference TRBV7-2 and TRBJ1-1, reads GAGVSQSPSNKVTEKGKDVELRCDPISGHTALYWYRQSLGQGLEFLIYFQGNSAPDKSGLPSDRFSAERTGGSVSTLTIQRTQQEDSAVYLCASSLGWDRGRTEAFFGQGTRLTVV.

The chain links TRBV28 to TRBJ2-5, with 11 bases identical to TRBD2. The V gene's germline CDR1 is MDHEN and CDR2 SYDVKM. The CDR3 length is 16 residues. With 6 bases clipped from V and 3 bases from J, the junction kept 9 bases outside the gene matches. This CDR3 reads CASSPDLAGGEETQYF. The CDR3 DNA reads TGTGCCAGCAGCCCCGACTTAGCGGGGGGGGAAGAGACCCAGTACTTC.

The gene calls are TRBV27 and TRBJ2-1, with 9 bases identical to TRBD2. Trimming removed 6 bases from V and 0 bases from J; junction bases left unmatched: 6. CDR3 size: 16 residues. Per germline, CDR1 MNHEY and CDR2 SMNVEV (reference sequence). In DNA, the CDR3 is TGTGCCAGCAGATTTAGTAGCGGGAGCTCCTACAATGAGCAGTTCTTC. This gives the protein CASRFSSGSSYNEQFF.

The chain has TRBV18 and TRBJ2-5; TRBD1 matches 7 bases. J gave up 3 bases and V 6 bases, and 7 bases lay outside the gene matches. Germline CDR1 is KGHSH and CDR2 is LQKENI. The CDR3 is made up of 14 amino acids. The CDR3 loop reads CASSPGTAKETQYF. Here the CDR3 DNA reads TGTGCCAGCTCCCCTGGGACAGCGAAAGAGACCCAGTACTTC.

CDR3 amino acids: CASTPLGGTEAFF. The CDR3 DNA follows: TGTGCCAGCACCCCGTTAGGAGGCACTGAAGCTTTCTTT. J is TRBJ1-1 and V is TRBV5-8; D remains unclear. Trimming shortened V by 6 bases and J by 4 bases, and 13 bases separated the two germline ends. The CDR3 has 13 residues. CDR1 and CDR2 (germline): SGHTS, YDEGEE.

V is TRBV2 and J is TRBJ2-3; TRBD2 matches at 7 bases. Trimming took 5 bases from V and 3 from J; bases not matched to a gene: 8. The CDR3 extends over 15 amino acids. The germline V gene has CDR1 SNHLY and CDR2 FYNNEI. DNA of the CDR3: TGTGCCAGCAGTTGGACTAGAGGGGTTACAGATACGCAGTATTTT. Amino acid sequence: CASSWTRGVTDTQYF.